The clone carrying this T cell receptor (beta chain) showed up just a few times. The target antigen is unknown. This specimen belongs to a study of STAT3 mutations in large granular lymphocyte leukemia. Across the whole study: Over half of T-LGLL patients had one or more immunosuppressive regimens. The study's findings and limits: Every T-LGLL patient had at least one immunodominant TCRbeta clonotype. TCR clonotype switching after therapy occurred in about 35% of the 18 patients.

Each sample's TCRbeta library yielded on average around 44,000 productive templates. Using immunoSEQ multiplex PCR, the repertoire was profiled, and TCRdb retains in-frame clones only, with some absent. The data show roughly 40,000 clones, 81% seen once. This CDR3 has 13 amino acids. In germline, CDR1 is SNHLY, CDR2 FYNNEI. With 4 bases removed from V and 2 bases from J, the gap between germline ends came to 7 bases. Material for sequencing was PBMCs. The TCR originated in a human donor with T large granular lymphocyte leukemia. Some clones in this sample may be carry-over from other donors' samples. This chain links TRBV2 with TRBJ2-3, with D unclear. The DNA for the CDR3 is TGTGCCAGCAGTGCTGTGACCACAGATACGCAGTATTTT. Translation gives CASSAVTTDTQYF.